The 20 T cell receptor beta chains given below trace back to one sample, sequenced in a study of blood T cell repertoires in COVID-19. Profiled with immunoSEQ multiplex PCR; TCRdb holds only in-frame clones, not every one. The sample has 55,000 to 75,000 clones, roughly 81% seen once. Sequenced material: peripheral blood. The receptor source for this set is a human donor in a cohort sampled during active COVID-19.

V and J are TRBV6-5 and TRBJ2-5; possibly TRBD2 for D (6 bases). V was shortened by 0 bases and J by 2 bases, with 13 bases between the two germline ends. This CDR3 comprises 16 residues. The V gene's germline CDR1 is MNHEY and CDR2 SVGAGI. The CDR3 DNA sequence: TGTGCCAGCAGTTACTCGGGAATCGGAGGGCAAGAGACCCAGTACTTC. It is translated as CASSYSGIGGQETQYF.

A single count supports this clone. The genes are TRBV6-2 or TRBV6-3 and TRBJ1-5, with 11 bases matching TRBD1. This CDR3 spans 16 amino acids. Trimming took 5 bases from V and 5 from J; bases not matched to a gene: 8. From germline, CDR1 is MNHEY and CDR2 SVGEGT. This CDR3 reads CASSPPGQGGDQPQHF. The CDR3 DNA sequence: TGTGCCAGCAGTCCCCCGGGACAGGGGGGTGATCAGCCCCAGCATTTT.

This clone was seen only a few times. The V call is TRBV2, the J call TRBJ2-1; TRBD1 agrees at 10 bases. The V gene end was trimmed by 10 bases and the J gene end by 7 bases; junction bases not matched to a gene: 16. Germline V gene sequence: CDR1 SNHLY, CDR2 FYNNEI. This CDR3 is built from 16 residues. The CDR3 here is CANEEVRTGGYNEQFF. The CDR3 bases are TGTGCCAACGAGGAGGTCAGGACAGGGGGTTATAATGAGCAGTTCTTC.

In its sample, this clone was seen once. The J gene is TRBJ2-7, the V gene TRBV4-1; 14 bases fit TRBD2. Germline CDR1 reads MGHRA; CDR2 reads YSYEKL. This CDR3 contains 17 residues. The V gene end was trimmed by 3 bases and the J gene end by 2 bases; junction bases not matched to a gene: 6. The CDR3 here is CASSQGTSGSWAYEQYF. DNA of the CDR3: TGCGCCAGCAGCCAGGGGACTAGCGGGAGTTGGGCCTACGAGCAGTACTTC.

The gene calls are TRBV29-1 and TRBJ2-7, with 11 bases lining up with TRBD1. Germline trimming cut 6 bases from V and 4 bases from J; bases unmatched to any gene: 2. Germline V gene lookup returns CDR1 SQVTM and CDR2 ANQGSEA. CDR3 length equals 12 residues. This chain's CDR3 is CSVGTGGYEQYF. CDR3 sequence (DNA): TGCAGCGTGGGGACAGGGGGATACGAGCAGTACTTC.

The rearrangement joins TRBV6-2 or TRBV6-3 to TRBJ2-2, with 9 nucleotides matching TRBD2. V shed 0 bases, J shed 2 bases, and the junction held 7 bases outside the gene matches. Germline loops: CDR1 MNHEY, CDR2 SVGEGT. The CDR3 spans 18 residues. CDR3 region: CASSYSTAGGPNTGELFF. In DNA form, the CDR3 reads TGTGCCAGCAGTTACTCCACCGCGGGAGGGCCAAACACCGGGGAGCTGTTTTTT.

Only a few counts were recorded for this clone. The chain has TRBV7-9 and TRBJ1-3, with 7 bases aligning to TRBD1. The germline gives CDR1 SEHNR, CDR2 FQNEAQ (reference sequence). The CDR3 has 15 residues. With V trimmed by 7 bases and J by 2 bases, 8 bases remained unmatched. The CDR3 spells CASTSTGYAGNTIYF. For the CDR3, the DNA is TGTGCCAGCACCTCGACAGGGTACGCTGGAAACACCATATATTTT.

The chain joins TRBV4-2 to TRBJ2-5; weak D call: TRBD1 (5 bases). There are 13 residues in the CDR3. Deletions cut 4 bases from V and 5 bases from J, with 11 bases between. CDR1 and CDR2 from the germline V gene are LGHNA and YNFKEQ. Here the CDR3 DNA reads TGTGCCAGCAGCCCCCGAGCAGGGGAGACCCAGTACTTC. This codes for CASSPRAGETQYF.

The rearrangement links TRBV13 to TRBJ2-1; D might be TRBD1 (6 bases). V shed 5 bases and J shed 11 bases, with 22 bases lying between them. Germline V gives CDR1 PRHDT, CDR2 FYEKMQ (reference sequence). The CDR3 has 15 residues. The CDR3 bases are TGTGCCAGCAGCCCAGCCTCCAGGGGTGCGGTTAAGCAGTTCTTC. Amino acids: CASSPASRGAVKQFF.

The chain uses TRBV7-9 and TRBJ1-1; a possible D gene is TRBD1 (6 bases). Germline V gives CDR1 SEHNR, CDR2 FQNEAQ (reference sequence). V was clipped by 5 bases and J by 3 bases, with 13 bases between them. The CDR3 contains 14 residues. The CDR3 reads CASSPGGADTEAFF. The CDR3 coding sequence is TGTGCCAGCAGCCCCGGGGGGGCGGACACTGAAGCTTTCTTT.

The chain uses TRBV3-1 (or the pseudogene TRBV3-2) and TRBJ2-1, with 10 positions matching TRBD2. V was clipped by 6 bases and J by 5 bases; unmatched bases: 7. In germline, CDR1 is LGHDT, CDR2 YNNKEL (reference sequence). The CDR3 length is 15 residues. The CDR3 region has the DNA TGTGCCAGCAGACCCACTAGCGGGGCCGACAATGAGCAGTTCTTC. Its translation is CASRPTSGADNEQFF.

This clone has just one count. The chain carries TRBV5-6 and TRBJ1-6; D gene uncertain. Between the trimmed V and J ends, which lost 0 bases and 7 bases, there was a span of 8 bases. Germline-derived CDR1 and CDR2 are SGHDT and YYEEEE. The CDR3 extends over 14 amino acids. This chain's CDR3 is CASSLGQANSPLHF. DNA of the CDR3: TGTGCCAGCAGCTTGGGTCAGGCCAATTCACCCCTCCACTTT.

The CDR3, as DNA: TGTGCCAGTAGTATAAGGCCGGGAGGGGCGGAAAGCTCCTACAATGAGCAGTTCTTC. It specifies CASSIRPGGAESSYNEQFF. The V and J genes are TRBV19 and TRBJ2-1, with 8 nucleotides matching TRBD2. CDR3 length: 19 amino acids. Germline CDR1 reads LNHDA; CDR2 reads SQIVND (reference sequence). The J segment lost 0 bases and the V segment lost 2 bases, leaving 12 bases of the junction unmatched. Drawing the rest from reference TRBV19 and TRBJ2-1, the complete variable domain is DGGITQSPKYLFRKEGQNVTLSCEQNLNHDAMYWYRQDPGQGLRLIYYSQIVNDFQKGDIAEGYSVSREKKESFPLTVTSAQKNPTAFYLCASSIRPGGAESSYNEQFFGPGTRLTVL.

This clone was observed a few times. The rearrangement links TRBV2 to TRBJ1-5; no firm D call. CDR1 is SNHLY and CDR2 is FYNNEI in the germline V gene. CDR3 length: 14 residues. V was shortened by 5 bases and J by 3 bases, with 11 bases between the two germline ends. CDR3 amino acids: CASSPRPVNQPQHF. The DNA of the CDR3 is TGTGCCAGCAGTCCTAGACCGGTCAATCAGCCCCAGCATTTT. Full variable domain (outside the CDR3, taken from reference TRBV2 and TRBJ1-5): EPEVTQTPSHQVTQMGQEVILRCVPISNHLYFYWYRQILGQKVEFLVSFYNNEISEKSEIFDDQFSVERPDGSNFTLKIRSTKLEDSAMYFCASSPRPVNQPQHFGDGTRLSIL.

V is TRBV28 and J is TRBJ2-7, with TRBD2 matching 8 bases. The germline CDR1 and CDR2 sequences are MDHEN and SYDVKM. The CDR3 spans 15 residues. V shed 10 bases, J shed 0 bases, and the junction held 11 bases outside the gene matches. CDR3 nucleotide sequence: TGTGCCATTGGGGGGCGGGAGGTTCGCTCCTACGAGCAGTACTTC. Protein sequence: CAIGGREVRSYEQYF.

The chain uses TRBV5-1 and TRBJ2-2; possible D gene TRBD2, 5 bases. V lost 1 base, J lost 7 bases, and 11 bases lay in between. CDR1 SGHRS and CDR2 YFSETQ come from the germline V gene. The CDR3 spans 14 residues. CDR3 sequence: CASSLTAVGGELFF. Here the CDR3 DNA reads TGCGCCAGCAGCTTGACAGCGGTCGGCGGGGAGCTGTTTTTT.

Concerning this clone itself: This sample includes further DNA sequences coding for the same CDR3. J is TRBJ1-4 and V is TRBV28, with D possibly being TRBD1 (5 bases). Germline V gene data show CDR1 as MDHEN and CDR2 as SYDVKM. This CDR3 spans 14 amino acids. Trimming removed 3 bases from V and 5 bases from J, with 10 bases in between. CDR3 amino acids: CASSFQGLNEKLFF. For the CDR3, the DNA is TGTGCCAGCAGTTTTCAGGGCCTCAATGAAAAACTGTTTTTT.

In DNA form, the CDR3 reads TGTGCCAGCAGTGACTCGAACACCGTCAGGGCTTTCGAAGCTTTCTTT. This codes for CASSDSNTVRAFEAFF. The chain recombines TRBV6-4 with TRBJ1-1; D possibly corresponds to TRBD1 (5 bases). This CDR3 is built from 16 residues. Trimming stripped 0 bases from V and 8 bases from J, with 19 bases between. CDR1 and CDR2 from the germline V gene are MRHNA and SNTAGT.

V usage is TRBV28 and J usage is TRBJ1-1, with 7 bases matching TRBD1. Germline V gives CDR1 MDHEN, CDR2 SYDVKM. V shed 5 bases and J 8 bases; nucleotides not matched to a gene: 8. The CDR3 contains 13 residues. CDR3 loop: CASSLTGSNEAFF. Written as DNA, the CDR3 is TGTGCCAGCAGTCTGACAGGGAGTAACGAAGCTTTCTTT.

This chain links TRBV18 with TRBJ2-1, with 11 nucleotides matching TRBD2. In germline, CDR1 is KGHSH, CDR2 LQKENI. V gave up 0 bases and J gave up 14 bases; unmatched junction bases: 9. The CDR3 loop spans 15 amino acids. The CDR3, as DNA: TGTGCCAGCTCACCACCTACTAGCGGGAGTAAGGTGAAGTTCTTC. This encodes CASSPPTSGSKVKFF.